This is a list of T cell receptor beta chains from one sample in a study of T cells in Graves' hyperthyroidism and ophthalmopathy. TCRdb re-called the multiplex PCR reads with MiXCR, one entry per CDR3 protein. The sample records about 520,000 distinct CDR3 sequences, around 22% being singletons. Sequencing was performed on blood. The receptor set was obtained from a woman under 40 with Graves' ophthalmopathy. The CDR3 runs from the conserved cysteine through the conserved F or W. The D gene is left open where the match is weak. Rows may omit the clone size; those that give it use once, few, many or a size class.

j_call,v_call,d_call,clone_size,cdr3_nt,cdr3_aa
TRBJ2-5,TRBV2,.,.,TGTGCCAGCAGTGAGGGTTTTGGAGAGACCCAGTACTTC,CASSEGFGETQYF
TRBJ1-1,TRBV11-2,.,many,TGTGCCAGCAGCTTAGTTCCCCTCTTCCAGGGAGTCGTAGTACCGAACACTGAAGCTTTCTTT,CASSLVPLFQGVVVPNTEAFF
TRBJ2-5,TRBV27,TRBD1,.,TGTGCCAGCAGAGACAGGGGGGGTCGGGAGACCCAGTACTTC,CASRDRGGRETQYF
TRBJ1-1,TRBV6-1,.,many,TGTGCCAGCCTCGACAGGTGGAGTGAAGCTTTCTTT,CASLDRWSEAFF
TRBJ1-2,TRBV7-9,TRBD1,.,TGTGCCAGCAGTTACACCTCACAGGGGCTGGATGGCTACACCTTC,CASSYTSQGLDGYTF
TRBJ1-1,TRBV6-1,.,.,TGTGCCAGCAGTGAACCGGGCTACGACACTGAAGCTTTCTTT,CASSEPGYDTEAFF
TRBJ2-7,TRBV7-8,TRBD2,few,TGTGCCAGCAACCCGAACAGGCAACTAGCGGGGGGAAACTACGAGCAGTACTTC,CASNPNRQLAGGNYEQYF
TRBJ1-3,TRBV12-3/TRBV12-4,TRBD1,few,TGTGCCAGCAGACACTCGGGACAGGCCAGCTCTGGAAACACCATATATTTT,CASRHSGQASSGNTIYF
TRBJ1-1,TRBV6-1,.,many,TGTGCCAGCAGTGATCCGGGGGGTAACACTGAAGCTTTCTTT,CASSDPGGNTEAFF
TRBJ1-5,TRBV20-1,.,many,TGCAGTGCTAGAGAACCAGGAAGCAATCAGCCCCAGCATTTT,CSAREPGSNQPQHF
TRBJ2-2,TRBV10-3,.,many,TGTGCCATCAGTGAACGCGGAAAGGCGAACACCGGGGAGCTGTTTTTT,CAISERGKANTGELFF
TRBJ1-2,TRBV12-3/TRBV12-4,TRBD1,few,TGTGCCAGCAGTTACCGGGACAGGGGGCCAAGGTTTGGCTACACCTTC,CASSYRDRGPRFGYTF
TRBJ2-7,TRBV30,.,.,TGTGCCTGGAGTGTAAGATGGGGTGGTGAGCAGTACTTC,CAWSVRWGGEQYF
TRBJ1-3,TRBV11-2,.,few,TGTGCCAGCAGCTTAGTCTTGGGAATACAGGGTTTTTCTGGAAACACCATATATTTT,CASSLVLGIQGFSGNTIYF
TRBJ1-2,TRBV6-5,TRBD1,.,TGTGCCAGCAGTTACTCTTTCGGGGGACAGGGGACCTATGGCTACACCTTC,CASSYSFGGQGTYGYTF
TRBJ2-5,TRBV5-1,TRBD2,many,TGCGCCAGCAGCTTGACGGGGGGGCCTTTTGTTGAGACCCAGTACTTC,CASSLTGGPFVETQYF
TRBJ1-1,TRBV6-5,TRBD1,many,TGTGCCAGCAGTTCCCTGGACAGGAGGGCGGAAGCTTTCTTT,CASSSLDRRAEAFF
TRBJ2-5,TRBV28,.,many,TGTGCCAGCAGTTTATGGTTCCAGGGGATGAGACGCGTAAAAGAGACCCAGTACTTC,CASSLWFQGMRRVKETQYF
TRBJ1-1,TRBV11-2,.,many,TGTGCCAGCAGCTTACAAAGTGGAACTGAAGCTTTCTTT,CASSLQSGTEAFF
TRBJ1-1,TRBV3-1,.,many,TGTGCCAGCAGCCAAATTTCGGGCACTGAAGCTTTCTTT,CASSQISGTEAFF
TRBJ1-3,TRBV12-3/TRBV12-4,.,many,TGTGCCAGCAGTTTGGGTCCCGTCTCTGGAAACACCATATATTTT,CASSLGPVSGNTIYF
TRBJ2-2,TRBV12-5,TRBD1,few,TGTGCTAGTGGTTATGGGACAGGGGGCTTGACCGGGGAGCTGTTTTTT,CASGYGTGGLTGELFF
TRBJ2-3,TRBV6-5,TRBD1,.,TGTGCCAGCAGTTCCGTGGACAGGGGTGTAACAGATACGCAGTATTTT,CASSSVDRGVTDTQYF
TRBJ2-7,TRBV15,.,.,TGTGCCACCAGCAGCGCACAGGGTCGGCAGTACTTC,CATSSAQGRQYF
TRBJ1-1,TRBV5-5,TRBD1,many,TGTGCCAGCAGCCCAGGGACAGGGGATGGCACTGAAGCTTTCTTT,CASSPGTGDGTEAFF
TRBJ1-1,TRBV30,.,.,TGTGCCTGGAGTCTAGGGGTGGGCACCAACACTGAAGCTTTCTTT,CAWSLGVGTNTEAFF
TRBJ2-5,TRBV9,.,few,TGTGCCAGCAGCGTAACCGGGGACGTCCAAGAGACCCAGTACTTC,CASSVTGDVQETQYF
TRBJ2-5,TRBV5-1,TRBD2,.,TGCGCCAGCAGCTTGGATCGACTAGCGGGATGGCTGGAGACCCAGTACTTC,CASSLDRLAGWLETQYF
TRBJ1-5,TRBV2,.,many,TGTGCCAGCAGTGTTCTGGGACGGCAAAATCAGCCCCAGCATTTT,CASSVLGRQNQPQHF
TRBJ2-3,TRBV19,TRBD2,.,TGTGCCAGTACCCCTGCGAATAAAGCCCAGCGGGGGGGAGATACGCAGTATTTT,CASTPANKAQRGGDTQYF
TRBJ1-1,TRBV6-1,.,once,TGTGCCAGCTCCGGTTGGGGGCTGAACACTGAAGCTTTCTTT,CASSGWGLNTEAFF
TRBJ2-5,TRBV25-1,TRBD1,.,TGTGCCAGCAGTGAATATACAGGGGTGATCCAAGAGACCCAGTACTTC,CASSEYTGVIQETQYF
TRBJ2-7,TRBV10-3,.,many,TGTGCCATCAGGGACCTGACGGGTAGCTCCTACGAGCAGTACTTC,CAIRDLTGSSYEQYF
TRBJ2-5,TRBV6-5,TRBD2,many,TGTGCCAGCAGTTCCGTGATAGCGGGGGGGCCCGAGACCCAGTACTTC,CASSSVIAGGPETQYF
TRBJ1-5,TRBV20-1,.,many,TGCAGTGCTAGACCAGGCGGGGGCAATCAGCCCCAGCATTTT,CSARPGGGNQPQHF
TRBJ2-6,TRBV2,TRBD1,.,TGTGCCAGCAGCGCCACAGGGGCTGGGGCCAACGTCCTGACTTTC,CASSATGAGANVLTF
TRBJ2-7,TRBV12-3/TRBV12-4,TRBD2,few,TGTGCCAGCAGTTTTCTCCTAGCGGGAGACGACGAGCAGTACTTC,CASSFLLAGDDEQYF
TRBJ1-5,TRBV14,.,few,TGTGCCAGCAGCCATCAGCCCCAGCATTTT,CASSHQPQHF
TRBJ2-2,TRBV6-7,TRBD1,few,TGTGCCACCAGACCGGGACAGGGGGACACCGGGGAGCTGTTTTTT,CATRPGQGDTGELFF
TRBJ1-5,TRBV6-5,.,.,TGTGCCAGCAGTTCTCAGGGATGGCAGCCCCAGCATTTT,CASSSQGWQPQHF
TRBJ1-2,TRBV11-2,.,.,TGTGCCAGCAGCTCCGCGAGGGGATCGAACAGACTCTATGGCTACACCTTC,CASSSARGSNRLYGYTF